Listed below are T cell receptor beta chains from one sample, sequenced in a study of metastatic and nonmetastatic thyroid tumors. TCRdb reprocessed the PCR reads using MiXCR. The sample has just over 70,000 clones; more than 15% are singletons. Sequencing was carried out using blood. The source is a female donor with papillary thyroid cancer or a benign thyroid nodule (not recorded which). Some clones in this sample may be carry-over from other donors' samples. Both conserved end residues are part of each CDR3. A D gene is named only where the DNA matches it firmly. Some rows mark clone size as missing; the rest say once, few, many or name a class of expanded clone.

V	J	D	size	DNA	CDR3
TRBV4-1	TRBJ2-7	.	many	TGCGCCAGCAGCCCCGAGACCAACGCCTACGAGCAGTACTTC	CASSPETNAYEQYF
TRBV10-3	TRBJ2-7	TRBD1	many	TGTGCCATCAGTGAGTCCGGGACAGAGTACGAGCAGTACTTC	CAISESGTEYEQYF
TRBV12-3/TRBV12-4	TRBJ2-3	.	.	TGTGCCAGCAGTTTAGCGCTAAGGTCTAGCACAGATACGCAGTATTTT	CASSLALRSSTDTQYF
TRBV6-1	TRBJ2-7	TRBD1	.	TGTGCCAGCAGTGCGGAGGACAGGTTATCCTACGAGCAGTACTTC	CASSAEDRLSYEQYF
TRBV19	TRBJ1-6	.	.	TGTGCCAGTAGTATAGGACGGGCAGGGGCGAATTCACCCCTCCACTTT	CASSIGRAGANSPLHF
TRBV5-1	TRBJ2-1	TRBD2	many	TGCGCCAGCAGCCCTACACTAGCGGGAGGGCCCGGGGTGCAGTTCTTC	CASSPTLAGGPGVQFF
TRBV6-2/TRBV6-3	TRBJ2-7	TRBD2	.	TGTGCCAGCAGCCTAGGACTAGCTTCCCACGAGCAGTACTTC	CASSLGLASHEQYF
TRBV18	TRBJ1-2	.	medium-sized	TGTGCCAGCTCACCAACGAGTAACTATGGCTACACCTTC	CASSPTSNYGYTF
TRBV6-1	TRBJ1-3	TRBD1	few	TGTGCCATATCACAGGGGGCGAGGGGAAACACCATATATTTT	CAISQGARGNTIYF
TRBV14	TRBJ1-1	TRBD1	few	TGTGCCAGCAGCCAAGACCCGGGACAGCTGAACACTGAAGCTTTCTTT	CASSQDPGQLNTEAFF
TRBV2	TRBJ1-5	TRBD1	many	TGTGCCAGCAGTGGACAGGGTCTCAATCAGCCCCAGCATTTT	CASSGQGLNQPQHF
TRBV6-1	TRBJ2-3	.	few	TGTGCCAGCAGGCACGGGGCAGATACGCAGTATTTT	CASRHGADTQYF
TRBV19	TRBJ2-7	TRBD2	many	TGTGCCAGTAGTAGGGCTAGCGGGAGCGAGCAGTACTTC	CASSRASGSEQYF
TRBV19	TRBJ1-5	.	many	TGTGCCAGTAGTATTGCTGGGATCAATCAGCCCCAGCATTTT	CASSIAGINQPQHF
TRBV3-1	TRBJ1-1	TRBD1	many	TGTGCCAGCAAGGCAACAGACAGGGGGAACACTGAAGCTTTCTTT	CASKATDRGNTEAFF
TRBV12-3/TRBV12-4	TRBJ1-6	.	many	TGTGCCAGCAGTTTCGGGGGTTTTGGCTCACCCCTCCACTTT	CASSFGGFGSPLHF
TRBV20-1	TRBJ2-5	.	many	TGCAGTTTAGCCCGGACGACACAAGAGACCCAGTACTTC	CSLARTTQETQYF
TRBV20-1	TRBJ1-6	TRBD1	many	TGCAGTGCTAGTACCGGGACAGTATCCTCACCCCTCCACTTT	CSASTGTVSSPLHF
TRBV19	TRBJ2-5	.	many	TGTGCCAGTAGTATAGACTCGGACATGCACGAGACCCAGTACTTC	CASSIDSDMHETQYF
TRBV10-3	TRBJ2-2	TRBD2	many	TGTGCCACCGGGACTACCCTGTCAGGCGAGCTGTTTTTT	CATGTTLSGELFF
TRBV12-3/TRBV12-4	TRBJ1-2	.	many	TGTGCCAGCAGTGTACAGGTTGGCTACACCTTC	CASSVQVGYTF
TRBV28	TRBJ2-7	.	.	TGTGCCAGCACCCCGACAGTTTTTAACGAGCAGTACTTC	CASTPTVFNEQYF